Listed here are 19 T cell receptor beta chains from one sample, sequenced in a study of T cells in Graves' hyperthyroidism and ophthalmopathy. The investigators amplified TCR beta CDR3 regions from RNA transcripts. A set of HTBI primers served as the primers for a first-round RT-PCR of the TCR CDR3. TCRdb passed the multiplex PCR reads through MiXCR, listing each CDR3 protein once. Found here are about 600,000 distinct CDR3 sequences, roughly 15% of them singletons; the top ten hold around 3.5%. The sample consisted of blood. These receptors all stem from a woman between 40 and 50 years old with Graves' ophthalmopathy.

Ten or more counts support this clonotype. The chain joins TRBV30 to TRBJ2-3; possibly TRBD1 or TRBD2 for D (5 bases each). Germline lookup yields CDR1 GTSNPN and CDR2 SVGIG (reference sequence). V was clipped by 0 bases and J by 2 bases, with 9 bases between them. There are 14 residues in the CDR3. The CDR3 nucleotides are TGTGCCTGGAGTGTACTGGGACCCACAGATACGCAGTATTTT. It encodes CAWSVLGPTDTQYF.

The rearrangement links TRBV25-1 to TRBJ1-5; no reliable D call. CDR1 MGHDK and CDR2 SYGVNS come from the germline V gene. CDR3 size: 15 residues. Trimming pared 3 bases from V and 6 bases from J, leaving 15 bases between. The CDR3 region is CASSEVVRDSQPQHF. CDR3 sequence (DNA): TGTGCCAGCAGTGAGGTGGTGAGGGATTCTCAGCCCCAGCATTTT.

The chain has TRBV19 and TRBJ2-1; 10 positions match TRBD2. Losses at the gene ends were 4 bases for V and 4 bases for J; bases not matched to a gene: 13. The CDR3 has 18 residues. Germline V gene sequence: CDR1 LNHDA, CDR2 SQIVND (reference sequence). CDR3 DNA sequence: TGTGCCAGTAGTACAAGGGTAGCGGGGGGTTTGTTATACAATGAGCAGTTCTTC. As protein: CASSTRVAGGLLYNEQFF. Drawing the rest from reference TRBV19 and TRBJ2-1, the complete variable domain is DGGITQSPKYLFRKEGQNVTLSCEQNLNHDAMYWYRQDPGQGLRLIYYSQIVNDFQKGDIAEGYSVSREKKESFPLTVTSAQKNPTAFYLCASSTRVAGGLLYNEQFFGPGTRLTVL.

The V call is TRBV6-1, the J call TRBJ2-2; TRBD1 matches 8 bases. Germline CDR1 and CDR2: MNHNS and SASEGT. V dropped 5 bases and J dropped 2; count of bases not matched to a gene: 10. This CDR3 is built from 17 residues. This chain's CDR3 is CASSKFRDRPNTGELFF. In DNA, the CDR3 is TGTGCCAGCAGTAAATTCCGGGACAGGCCTAACACCGGGGAGCTGTTTTTT.

This clonotype was recorded many times. CDR3 sequence (DNA): TGTGCCAGCTCACAGGGGCTAAGTGAAAAACTGTTTTTT. It specifies CASSQGLSEKLFF. This chain joins TRBV18 and TRBJ1-4, with a weak D call TRBD1 (5 bases). The CDR3 is made up of 13 amino acids. V was trimmed by 4 bases and J by 7 bases, leaving 10 bases between them. The germline V gene encodes CDR1 KGHSH and CDR2 LQKENI. Supplemented by reference TRBV18 and TRBJ1-4, the full variable domain reads NAGVMQNPRHLVRRRGQEARLRCSPMKGHSHVYWYRQLPEEGLKFMVYLQKENIIDESGMPKERFSAEFPKEGPSILRIQQVVRGDSAAYFCASSQGLSEKLFFGSGTQLSVL.

In this sample, this clonotype turned up many times. This chain uses TRBV20-1 with TRBJ2-7; 11 nucleotides match TRBD2. The CDR3 totals 13 residues. The V gene's germline CDR1 is DFQATT and CDR2 SNEGSKA (reference sequence). With V trimmed by 6 bases and J by 2 bases, 3 bases remained unmatched. The CDR3, as DNA: TGCAGTGCCCTAGCGGGAGGCCCCTACGAGCAGTACTTC. Protein: CSALAGGPYEQYF.

The chain has TRBV9 and TRBJ2-1; the match to TRBD2 covers 8 bases. The CDR3 contains 15 residues. V dropped 4 bases and J dropped 2; count of bases not matched to a gene: 5. Germline CDR1 is SGDLS and CDR2 is YYNGEE. Here the CDR3 reads CASSQREKTYNEQFF. CDR3 sequence (DNA): TGTGCCAGCAGCCAGCGGGAGAAAACCTACAATGAGCAGTTCTTC. The full variable domain, its missing parts supplied by reference TRBV9 and TRBJ2-1, is DSGVTQTPKHLITATGQRVTLRCSPRSGDLSVYWYQQSLDQGLQFLIQYYNGEERAKGNILERFSAQQFPDLHSELNLSSLELGDSALYFCASSQREKTYNEQFFGPGTRLTVL.

This clonotype was counted only a few times. The gene calls are TRBV2 and TRBJ2-6; 10 bases agree with TRBD1. This CDR3 contains 16 residues. Germline CDR1 is SNHLY and CDR2 is FYNNEI. V was pared by 5 bases and J by 4 bases, with 5 bases of the junction left unmatched. The CDR3 nucleotides are TGTGCCAGCAGTCGACAGGGGGCGGACGGGGCCAACGTCCTGACTTTC. This gives the protein CASSRQGADGANVLTF.

A word on this clonotype: A much larger clone sits a single nucleotide away, making a read error possible. The J gene is TRBJ1-1, the V gene TRBV7-9; possibly TRBD1 for D (6 bases). This CDR3 has 15 amino acids. Germline CDR1 is SEHNR and CDR2 is FQNEAQ (reference sequence). CDR3 DNA: TGTGCCAGCAGCCACATAGGGACACCGAACAGTGAAGCTTTCTTT. Translation gives CASSHIGTPNSEAFF. The complete variable domain, with remaining parts taken from reference TRBV7-9 and TRBJ1-1, reads DTGVSQNPRHKITKRGQNVTFRCDPISEHNRLYWYRQTLGQGPEFLTYFQNEAQLEKSRLLSDRFSAERPKGSFSTLEIQRTEQGDSAMYLCASSHIGTPNSEAFFGQGTRLTVV.

Only a few counts were recorded for this clonotype. The CDR3 loop reads CASSPSFRAFF. CDR3 coding DNA: TGTGCCAGCAGCCCTTCGTTTCGAGCTTTCTTT. The chain has TRBV7-2 and TRBJ1-1, with D uncertain. V lost 5 bases, J lost 10 bases, and 11 bases lay in between. CDR1 and CDR2 (germline): SGHTA, FQGNSA. CDR3 length: 11 amino acids.

The rearrangement links TRBV11-2 to TRBJ1-2; 7 positions match TRBD1. The junction had 11 bases not matched to a gene; V was cut back by 8 bases and J by 5 bases. Germline assignment: CDR1 SGHAT and CDR2 FQNNGV. This CDR3 is built from 14 residues. For the CDR3, the DNA is TGTGCCAGCTCCGCCCCGGGACAGAGATATGGCTACACCTTC. It yields the protein CASSAPGQRYGYTF.

The chain links TRBV6-1 to TRBJ2-7; a weak D match, TRBD1 (6 bases). Germline values: CDR1 MNHNS, CDR2 SASEGT. The CDR3 is 12 amino acids. The V and J ends lost 4 bases and 7 bases respectively, with 11 bases between them. This chain's CDR3 is CASSVQGGEQYF. For the CDR3, the DNA is TGTGCCAGCAGTGTACAGGGTGGGGAGCAGTACTTC.

This clonotype was detected a few times. This chain uses TRBV11-2 with TRBJ1-5; possibly TRBD1 for D (6 bases). With 1 base removed from V and 0 bases from J, the gap between germline ends came to 19 bases. The CDR3 runs to 19 residues. Germline assignment: CDR1 SGHAT and CDR2 FQNNGV. CDR3 region: CASSLGGAPGHHSNQPQHF. The CDR3 DNA is TGTGCCAGCAGCTTAGGGGGGGCTCCGGGACACCATAGCAATCAGCCCCAGCATTTT.

This clonotype was found many times. The rearrangement links TRBV11-2 to TRBJ2-1; tentatively, D is TRBD2 (7 bases). Trimming left V 4 bases short and J 0 bases short, with 16 bases between. Per the germline V gene, CDR1 is SGHAT and CDR2 is FQNNGV. There are 17 residues in the CDR3. CDR3 sequence (DNA): TGTGCCAGCAGCTATTTAGGGGGGGCGCCCTCCTACAATGAGCAGTTCTTC. This encodes CASSYLGGAPSYNEQFF.

This clonotype showed up many times. J is TRBJ2-4 and V is TRBV11-2; D remains unclear. The germline V and J ends were trimmed by 6 bases and 4 bases, with 22 bases remaining between them. CDR3 length: 17 amino acids. Germline V gives CDR1 SGHAT, CDR2 FQNNGV. For the CDR3, the DNA is TGTGCCAGCAGTTCGTATCCACGGAATGAGGAGAAAAACATTCAGTACTTC. Translated: CASSSYPRNEEKNIQYF.

This clonotype was observed at least ten times. As DNA, the CDR3 is TGTGCCAGCAGCTTAATCCCCCGGGTGACGAGGGAAAAACTGTTTTTT. As protein: CASSLIPRVTREKLFF. The chain recombines TRBV7-8 with TRBJ1-4; the D is unclear. The CDR3 length is 16 residues. V was shortened by 2 bases and J by 8 bases, with 18 bases between the two germline ends. CDR1 is SGHVS, CDR2 FQNEAQ, per germline.

The chain couples TRBV18 to TRBJ2-2; D gene unclear. This CDR3 is built from 17 residues. V shed 3 bases and J shed 0 bases, with 14 bases lying between them. Germline V gene data show CDR1 as KGHSH and CDR2 as LQKENI. CDR3 protein: CASSPSSRMTNTGELFF. The CDR3 DNA reads as TGTGCCAGCTCACCCAGCAGTCGGATGACGAACACCGGGGAGCTGTTTTTT. The full variable domain, its missing parts supplied by reference TRBV18 and TRBJ2-2, is NAGVMQNPRHLVRRRGQEARLRCSPMKGHSHVYWYRQLPEEGLKFMVYLQKENIIDESGMPKERFSAEFPKEGPSILRIQQVVRGDSAAYFCASSPSSRMTNTGELFFGEGSRLTVL.

This clonotype was found many times. The chain has TRBV7-9 and TRBJ2-7; TRBD1 might be the D (6 bases). The germline CDR1 and CDR2 sequences are SEHNR and FQNEAQ (reference sequence). This CDR3 contains 15 residues. The V and J ends lost 4 bases and 3 bases respectively, with 16 bases between them. In DNA, the CDR3 is TGTGCCAGCAGCTCCGGACAGACTACGGACTACGAGCAGTACTTC. It is translated as CASSSGQTTDYEQYF.

The sample holds many counts of this clonotype. The rearrangement links TRBV11-2 to TRBJ2-4, with a weak D call TRBD1 (7 bases). The V end was cut by 6 bases, the J end by 6 bases, with 12 bases between. This CDR3 contains 13 residues. CDR1 SGHAT and CDR2 FQNNGV come from the germline V gene. CDR3 DNA: TGTGCCAGCAGTCGTCAGGGGGGAAACATTCAGTACTTC. It codes for CASSRQGGNIQYF.